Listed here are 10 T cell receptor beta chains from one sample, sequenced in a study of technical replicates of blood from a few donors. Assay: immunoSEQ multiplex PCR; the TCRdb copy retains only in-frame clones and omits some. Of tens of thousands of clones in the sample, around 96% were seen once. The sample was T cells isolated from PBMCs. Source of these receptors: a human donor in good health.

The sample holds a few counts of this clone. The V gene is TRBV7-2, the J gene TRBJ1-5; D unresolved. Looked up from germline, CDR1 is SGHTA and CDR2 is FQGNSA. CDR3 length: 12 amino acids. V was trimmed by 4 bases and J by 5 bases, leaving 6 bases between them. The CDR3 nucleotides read TGTGCCAGCAGCTCCTATGATCAGCCCCAGCATTTT. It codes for CASSSYDQPQHF.

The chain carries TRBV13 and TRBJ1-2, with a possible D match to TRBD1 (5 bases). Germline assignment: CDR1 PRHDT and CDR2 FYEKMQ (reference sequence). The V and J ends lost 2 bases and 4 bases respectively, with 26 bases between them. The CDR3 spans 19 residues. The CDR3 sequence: CASSLTPTADRWQTYGYTF. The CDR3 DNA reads TGTGCCAGCAGCTTAACCCCGACAGCCGACCGATGGCAGACCTATGGCTACACCTTC.

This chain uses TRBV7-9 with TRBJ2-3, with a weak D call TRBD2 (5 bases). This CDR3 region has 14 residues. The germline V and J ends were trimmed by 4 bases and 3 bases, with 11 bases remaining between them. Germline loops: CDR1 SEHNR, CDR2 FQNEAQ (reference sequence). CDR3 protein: CASSSGRWTDTQYF. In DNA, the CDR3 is TGTGCCAGCAGCTCGGGAAGGTGGACAGATACGCAGTATTTT.

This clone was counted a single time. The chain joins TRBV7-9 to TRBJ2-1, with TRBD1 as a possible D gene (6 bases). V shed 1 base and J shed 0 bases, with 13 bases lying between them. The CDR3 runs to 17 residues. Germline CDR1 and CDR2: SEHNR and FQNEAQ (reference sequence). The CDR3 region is CASSLGGQWSSYNEQFF. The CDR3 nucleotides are TGTGCCAGCAGCTTAGGAGGACAGTGGAGCTCCTACAATGAGCAGTTCTTC.

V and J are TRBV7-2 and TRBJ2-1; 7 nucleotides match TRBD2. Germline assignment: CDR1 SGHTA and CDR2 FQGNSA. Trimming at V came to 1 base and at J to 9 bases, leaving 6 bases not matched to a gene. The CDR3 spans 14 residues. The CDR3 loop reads CASSLGGSITEQFF. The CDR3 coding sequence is TGTGCCAGCAGCTTAGGCGGGAGTATTACTGAGCAGTTCTTC. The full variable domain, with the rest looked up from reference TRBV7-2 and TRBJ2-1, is GAGVSQSPSNKVTEKGKDVELRCDPISGHTALYWYRQSLGQGLEFLIYFQGNSAPDKSGLPSDRFSAERTGGSVSTLTIQRTQQEDSAVYLCASSLGGSITEQFFGPGTRLTVL.

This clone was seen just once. The CDR3 is CASNFPGQGAGNEQFF. CDR3 in DNA: TGTGCCAGCAACTTTCCCGGACAGGGGGCAGGTAATGAGCAGTTCTTC. The V gene is TRBV2, the J gene TRBJ2-1; 11 bases align to TRBD1. CDR3 length equals 16 residues. The trim removed 7 bases at V and 7 bases at J, leaving 12 bases unmatched. Germline V gene lookup returns CDR1 SNHLY and CDR2 FYNNEI.

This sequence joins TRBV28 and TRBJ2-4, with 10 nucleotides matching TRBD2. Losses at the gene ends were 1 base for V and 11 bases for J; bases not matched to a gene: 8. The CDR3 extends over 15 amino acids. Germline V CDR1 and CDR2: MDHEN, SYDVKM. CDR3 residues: CASSLLASGSGFQYF. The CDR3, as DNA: TGTGCCAGCAGTTTATTAGCTAGCGGGAGTGGTTTTCAGTACTTC.

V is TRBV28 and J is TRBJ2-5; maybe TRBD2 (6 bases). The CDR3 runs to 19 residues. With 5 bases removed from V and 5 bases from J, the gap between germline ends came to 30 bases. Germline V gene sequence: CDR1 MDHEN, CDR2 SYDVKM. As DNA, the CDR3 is TGTGCCAGCAGTGGTCCTTCCGGAACGGGACTCGGCCAAAGGGAGACCCAGTACTTC. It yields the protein CASSGPSGTGLGQRETQYF.

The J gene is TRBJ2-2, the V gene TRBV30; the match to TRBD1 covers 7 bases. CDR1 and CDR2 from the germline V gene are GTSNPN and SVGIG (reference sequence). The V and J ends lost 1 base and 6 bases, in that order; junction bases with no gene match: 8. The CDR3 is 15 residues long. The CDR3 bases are TGTGCCTGGAGTGGAATTGACAGGGTAGCCGGGGAGCTGTTTTTT. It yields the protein CAWSGIDRVAGELFF.

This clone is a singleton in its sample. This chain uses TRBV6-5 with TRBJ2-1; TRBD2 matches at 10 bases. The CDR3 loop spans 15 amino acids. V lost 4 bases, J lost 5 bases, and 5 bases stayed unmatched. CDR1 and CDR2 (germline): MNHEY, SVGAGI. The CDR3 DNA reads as TGTGCCAGCAGTTTCAGGACTAGCGGCAACAATGAGCAGTTCTTC. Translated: CASSFRTSGNNEQFF.